A single sample is the source of the 22 T cell receptor beta chains below, sequenced in a study of blood T cells in healthy people across ages. Then a second PCR, running roughly 7 to 11 cycles, was carried out with a sample-barcoded 5' primer and a J-beta primer mix. MiXCR was run by TCRdb on the 5' RACE reads, yielding one entry per CDR3 protein. The data show about 780,000 distinct CDR3 sequences, under 30% seen once. The data also belong to a second study, concerning T cells of mothers and their children.

Specimen: blood. These receptor sequences come from a boy between 5 and 17 years old in good health.

The sample holds a few counts of this clonotype. The genes are TRBV10-3 and TRBJ2-3; a possible D gene is TRBD2 (5 bases). Trimming removed 6 bases from V and 0 bases from J, with 10 bases in between. Per the germline V gene, CDR1 is ENHRY and CDR2 is SYGVKD. This CDR3 is built from 14 residues. The CDR3 DNA sequence: TGTGCCATCAGGACTACTATAAGCACAGATACGCAGTATTTT. It encodes CAIRTTISTDTQYF.

This rearrangement joins TRBV5-1 to TRBJ2-5, with 7 bases lining up with TRBD2. With V trimmed by 0 bases and J by 3 bases, 5 bases remained unmatched. Germline V gene sequence: CDR1 SGHRS, CDR2 YFSETQ. The CDR3 is 15 residues long. The CDR3 DNA reads TGCGCCAGCAGCTTGGACCCTCGGGGGGAAGAGACCCAGTACTTC. Translated, it gives CASSLDPRGEETQYF.

The chain is built from TRBV7-6 and TRBJ2-5; either TRBD1 or TRBD2 may supply D (5 bases each). This CDR3 contains 15 residues. V dropped 5 bases and J dropped 1 base, with 14 bases sitting between them. Per the germline V gene, CDR1 is SGHVS and CDR2 is FNYEAQ. CDR3 in amino acids: CASSPYWGSQETQYF. Here the CDR3 DNA reads TGTGCCAGCAGCCCCTATTGGGGGTCCCAAGAGACCCAGTACTTC.

This clonotype was seen a few times. The chain combines TRBV20-1 with TRBJ2-5, with TRBD2 matching over 14 bases. CDR3 size: 18 residues. Unmatched junction bases numbered 8, after V lost 0 bases and J lost 2 bases. Per the germline V gene, CDR1 is DFQATT and CDR2 is SNEGSKA (reference sequence). The CDR3 region is CSARDWGTSGGPQETQYF. DNA for the CDR3: TGCAGTGCTAGAGATTGGGGGACTAGCGGGGGCCCACAAGAGACCCAGTACTTC.

In its sample, this clonotype was seen a few times. V gene TRBV2 combines with J gene TRBJ1-2; no firm D call. CDR1 and CDR2 (germline): SNHLY, FYNNEI. V lost 2 bases to trimming and J lost 4 bases, with 8 bases between them. CDR3 size: 13 residues. The CDR3 DNA reads TGTGCCAGCAGTGAAAGGCCAGGCTATGGCTACACCTTC. It specifies CASSERPGYGYTF.

The sample holds a few counts of this clonotype. This chain connects TRBV28 to TRBJ2-5, with D perhaps being TRBD1 or TRBD2 (5 bases each). The J call may be mistaken, given a closer DNA end match to TRBJ2-7. Germline V gene sequence: CDR1 MDHEN, CDR2 SYDVKM. This CDR3 has 15 amino acids. The CDR3 bases are TGTGCCAGCAGTTTCCTCCCGGGACGGGACTACGAGCAGTACTTC. It is translated as CASSFLPGRDYEQYF.

This clonotype occurred a few times. The chain recombines TRBV28 with TRBJ1-2, with 7 bases that match TRBD1. V trimming: 3 bases; J trimming: 4 bases; junction bases outside the gene matches: 14. This CDR3 is built from 17 residues. CDR1 is MDHEN, CDR2 SYDVKM, per germline. CDR3 residues: CASSLPERGPGPYGYTF. DNA for the CDR3: TGTGCCAGCAGTTTGCCAGAGAGGGGGCCTGGGCCCTATGGCTACACCTTC.

This chain uses TRBV20-1 with TRBJ2-7; unclear D gene. CDR3 size: 11 residues. CDR1 and CDR2 (germline): DFQATT, SNEGSKA (reference sequence). The germline V and J ends were trimmed by 3 bases and 4 bases, with 7 bases remaining between them. For the CDR3, the DNA is TGCAGTGCTAGGCCCGTGTACGAGCAGTACTTC. Its translation is CSARPVYEQYF.

The genes are TRBV5-1 and TRBJ2-2; no clear D gene. This CDR3 has 15 residues. V was cut by 4 bases and J by 1 base, with 11 bases left in between. CDR1 and CDR2 (germline): SGHRS, YFSETQ. The DNA for the CDR3 is TGCGCCAGCAGCCCTACCGGGCGGAACACCGGGGAGCTGTTTTTT. This gives the protein CASSPTGRNTGELFF.

This clonotype occurred a few times. V is TRBV18 and J is TRBJ1-2; 7 nucleotides line up with TRBD1. Losses at the gene ends were 1 base for V and 8 bases for J; bases not matched to a gene: 7. Germline V gives CDR1 KGHSH, CDR2 LQKENI. This CDR3 region has 14 residues. The CDR3 reads CASSPRRGGLGYTF. DNA of the CDR3: TGTGCCAGCTCACCACGGAGAGGGGGCCTGGGCTACACCTTC.

The chain has TRBV5-1 and TRBJ2-1; no clear D. The CDR3 loop spans 12 amino acids. With 4 bases removed from V and 10 bases from J, the gap between germline ends came to 12 bases. Germline V lookup: CDR1 SGHRS, CDR2 YFSETQ. The CDR3 here is CASSPDPGEQFF. The DNA for the CDR3 is TGCGCCAGCAGCCCCGACCCTGGGGAGCAGTTCTTC.

The rearrangement uses TRBV20-1 and TRBJ1-4, with 7 positions matching TRBD1. Germline CDR1 reads DFQATT; CDR2 reads SNEGSKA (reference sequence). V was clipped by 0 bases and J by 5 bases; unmatched bases: 9. CDR3 length equals 16 residues. As DNA, the CDR3 is TGCAGTGCTAGAGATGGGGGGACAGTAATGAATGAAAAACTGTTTTTT. Amino acids: CSARDGGTVMNEKLFF.

The chain is built from TRBV20-1 and TRBJ2-3, with 14 bases aligning to TRBD2. The CDR3 runs 16 residues. The junction had 7 bases not matched to a gene; V was cut back by 0 bases and J by 8 bases. Germline CDR1 and CDR2: DFQATT and SNEGSKA (reference sequence). The CDR3 DNA follows: TGCAGTGCTAGAGAAGGACTAGCGGGGGGTTCAGTTACGCAGTATTTT. It is translated as CSAREGLAGGSVTQYF.

The sample holds a few counts of this clonotype. The chain uses TRBV10-3 and TRBJ2-7, with D possibly being TRBD2 (6 bases). The CDR3 has 14 residues. V shed 3 bases and J shed 2 bases, with 11 bases lying between them. CDR1 and CDR2 from the germline V gene are ENHRY and SYGVKD. CDR3 region: CAISDKGGTYEQYF. The DNA for the CDR3 is TGTGCCATCAGTGATAAAGGAGGGACCTACGAGCAGTACTTC.

This clonotype was counted ten times or more. V and J are TRBV7-9 and TRBJ2-5; TRBD2 agrees at 8 bases. The germline V gene encodes CDR1 SEHNR and CDR2 FQNEAQ (reference sequence). V dropped 3 bases and J dropped 1; count of bases not matched to a gene: 1. The CDR3 runs 14 residues. CDR3 DNA sequence: TGTGCCAGCAGCTTTCGGGGGGGCCAAGAGACCCAGTACTTC. Protein: CASSFRGGQETQYF.

The chain joins TRBV28 to TRBJ2-5, with a weak D call TRBD1 (6 bases). Per the germline V gene, CDR1 is MDHEN and CDR2 is SYDVKM. V lost 2 bases and J 4 bases, leaving 14 bases between the germline ends. CDR3 length: 15 residues. CDR3 amino acids: CASSLGQGLRETQYF. Written as DNA, the CDR3 is TGTGCCAGCAGTTTAGGGCAGGGGCTTCGAGAGACCCAGTACTTC. Full variable domain (outside the CDR3, taken from reference TRBV28 and TRBJ2-5): DVKVTQSSRYLVKRTGEKVFLECVQDMDHENMFWYRQDPGLGLRLIYFSYDVKMKEKGDIPEGYSVSREKKERFSLILESASTNQTSMYLCASSLGQGLRETQYFGPGTRLLVL.

On this clonotype: A read error may produce the germline difference seen at one junction end. The gene calls are TRBV3-1 and TRBJ1-6; a weak D match, TRBD1 (5 bases). The CDR3 has 14 amino acids. Germline loops: CDR1 LGHDT, CDR2 YNNKEL (reference sequence). The CDR3 DNA is TGTGCCGGCAGCCAGGGAGAGGGTGGTTCACCCCTCCACTTT. It encodes CAGSQGEGGSPLHF.

The chain employs TRBV10-3 and TRBJ2-5; D unclear. The DNA end favors TRBJ2-7, so the J call may be wrong. CDR3 length: 15 amino acids. Germline V gives CDR1 ENHRY, CDR2 SYGVKD. CDR3 sequence: CAISESVGRIYEQYF. CDR3 DNA: TGTGCCATCAGTGAGTCGGTAGGCAGGATCTACGAGCAGTACTTC.

The genes are TRBV20-1 and TRBJ2-7; possible D gene TRBD1, 8 bases. The CDR3 totals 13 residues. Germline V gene data show CDR1 as DFQATT and CDR2 as SNEGSKA (reference sequence). V was pared by 5 bases and J by 4 bases, with 15 bases between. In nucleotides, the CDR3 is TGCAGTGCTCTCACAGGGGGGGATTACGAGCAGTACTTC. This gives the protein CSALTGGDYEQYF.

This clonotype was found a few times. The V gene is TRBV28, the J gene TRBJ2-7, with 7 nucleotides matching TRBD1. This CDR3 comprises 15 residues. V shed 6 bases, J shed 2 bases, and the junction held 10 bases outside the gene matches. Per the germline V gene, CDR1 is MDHEN and CDR2 is SYDVKM. The CDR3 coding sequence is TGTGCCAGCAGCCCTGACCGGGACAGCCCCTACGAGCAGTACTTC. It translates to CASSPDRDSPYEQYF.

The gene calls are TRBV5-1 and TRBJ2-5; D gene unclear. There are 12 residues in the CDR3. Trimming took 2 bases from V and 4 from J, leaving 6 bases between them. Germline CDR1 and CDR2: SGHRS and YFSETQ. The CDR3 reads CASSFSSETQYF. As DNA, the CDR3 is TGCGCCAGCAGCTTCAGCTCAGAGACCCAGTACTTC. The whole variable domain, filled in from reference TRBV5-1 and TRBJ2-5, reads KAGVTQTPRYLIKTRGQQVTLSCSPISGHRSVSWYQQTPGQGLQFLFEYFSETQRNKGNFPGRFSGRQFSNSRSEMNVSTLELGDSALYLCASSFSSETQYFGPGTRLLVL.

The chain uses TRBV12-3 or TRBV12-4 and TRBJ1-2; D perhaps matches TRBD1 (5 bases). The CDR3 runs to 12 residues. Trimming shortened V by 10 bases and J by 3 bases, and 12 bases separated the two germline ends. In DNA form, the CDR3 reads TGTGCCATTTCCCCGGGGGACTATGGCTACACCTTC. The encoded protein is CAISPGDYGYTF.